This T cell receptor beta chain was sequenced for a study of technical replicates of blood from a few donors (dated by TCRdb to between 2016 and 2019). V sheds 5 bases and J sheds 0 bases, leaving 20 bases between their ends. The CDR3 numbers 17 residues from cysteine through phenylalanine. Just CDR3 DNA is preserved here, 51 bases in frame from base 1. Taken from the germline V gene (reference sequence), the CDR1 and CDR2 loops are MNHEY and SMNVEV. To prepare the library, the immunoSEQ multiplex PCR assay was applied. TCRdb holds this immuneACCESS table with in-frame rearrangements only. Some clones are missing; in checked studies, unresolved V genes explain under half, and the rest has no known cause. The sample table shows about 68,000 clones, and 95% to 97% are seen once. Of the sample, under 0.3% is held by the ten largest clones. As concerns this clone: Its antigen is not yet known. Qualities for individual bases were not recorded, and no much larger clone is one base off.

The sequence was obtained from a human donor in good health. The sequence is built from TRBV27 and TRBJ2-7, and possibly TRBD1, on 6 matching bases. Sequencing was done on a sample of T cells isolated from PBMCs. The DNA is TGTGCCAGCAGTCCCCCATACAGGGCCCGAAGCTCCTACGAGCAGTACTTC. This translates into CASSPPYRARSSYEQYF.